The 14 T cell receptor beta chains listed next were all sequenced from one sample in a study of T cells after yellow fever vaccination. TCRdb re-derived calls from the 5' RACE reads in MiXCR, one entry per CDR3 protein. The table lists some 250,000 distinct CDR3 sequences, about 7% of them singletons. Source: CD4+ T cells sorted from PBMCs, taken 15 days after the yellow fever booster vaccination. These receptor sequences come from a man younger than 40 who received the YFV17D yellow fever vaccine.

This clonotype was counted a few times. The germline gene is not matched at one end of the junction; a read error may be the cause. The chain couples TRBV7-7 to TRBJ2-5, with 15 bases identical to TRBD2. This CDR3 comprises 19 residues. Germline V gene lookup returns CDR1 SSHAT and CDR2 FNYEAQ (reference sequence). The CDR3 is CASSLTTRGLAGGKETQYF. In DNA, the CDR3 is TGTGCTAGCAGCTTAACCACCCGGGGACTAGCGGGAGGAAAAGAGACCCAGTACTTC.

This clonotype was found a few times. This chain uses TRBV5-4 with TRBJ2-1; 10 bases align to TRBD2. Trimming removed 0 bases from V and 0 bases from J; junction bases left unmatched: 3. The CDR3 extends over 17 amino acids. The germline V gene encodes CDR1 SGHNT and CDR2 YYREEE (reference sequence). CDR3 loop: CASSLGIAGGSYNEQFF. In DNA form, the CDR3 reads TGTGCCAGCAGCTTGGGTATAGCGGGAGGCTCCTACAATGAGCAGTTCTTC.

In its sample, this clonotype was seen many times. The chain is built from TRBV5-5 and TRBJ2-3, with D perhaps TRBD2 (5 bases). This CDR3 has 15 amino acids. The germline V gene encodes CDR1 SGHKS and CDR2 YYEKEE (reference sequence). The V end was cut by 4 bases, the J end by 2 bases, with 14 bases between. The CDR3 reads CASSATGIFTDTQYF. CDR3 nucleotides: TGTGCCAGCAGCGCAACCGGGATCTTCACAGATACGCAGTATTTT.

CDR3: CAGPNTEAFF. CDR3 coding DNA: TGTGCCGGACCTAACACTGAAGCTTTCTTT. The V gene is TRBV12-3 or TRBV12-4, the J gene TRBJ1-1; D is unresolved. This CDR3 is built from 10 residues. V dropped 11 bases and J dropped 2 bases, with 6 bases sitting between them.

The genes are TRBV28 and TRBJ2-1, with TRBD2 matching over 8 bases. The CDR3 length is 18 residues. V lost 6 bases, J lost 0 bases, and 13 bases stayed unmatched. Germline CDR1 reads MDHEN; CDR2 reads SYDVKM. The CDR3: CASRPGSGRASSYNEQFF. The CDR3 DNA follows: TGTGCCAGCAGGCCCGGAAGCGGGAGAGCGAGCTCCTACAATGAGCAGTTCTTC.

Concerning this clonotype itself: A clone one base away is much larger, so this may be a read error. This chain links TRBV14 with TRBJ2-1; a weak D match, TRBD1 (5 bases). CDR3 length: 15 residues. V lost 3 bases and J 2 bases, leaving 11 bases between the germline ends. Germline-derived CDR1 and CDR2 are SGHDN and FVKESK. CDR3 bases: TGTGCCAGCAGCCAGGCCCGGACAACCTACAATGAGCAGTTCTTC. Protein sequence: CASSQARTTYNEQFF.

This clonotype was counted once. The chain has TRBV27 and TRBJ2-7, with 12 bases identical to TRBD2. CDR1 is MNHEY, CDR2 SMNVEV, per germline (reference sequence). J gave up 8 bases and V 5 bases, and 22 bases lay outside the gene matches. The CDR3 spans 19 residues. Written as DNA, the CDR3 is TGTGCCAGCAGTCCCAGGACTAGCGGGGATTCTTCATTTTTTCGGAAGCAGTACTTC. It codes for CASSPRTSGDSSFFRKQYF.

This clonotype has ten or more counts. CDR3 nucleotides: TGCGCCAGCAGCTTGGGGGTAGTGACAGCGTCTGGGGCCAACGTCCTGACTTTC. Amino acids: CASSLGVVTASGANVLTF. The chain recombines TRBV5-1 with TRBJ2-6, with D perhaps matching TRBD1 (5 bases). Germline V lookup: CDR1 SGHRS, CDR2 YFSETQ. V lost 0 bases and J 1 base, leaving 14 bases between the germline ends. The CDR3 runs 18 residues.

The rearrangement uses TRBV10-3 and TRBJ2-7; 7 positions agree with TRBD2. The CDR3 sequence is 18 residues long. Trimming cost V 3 bases and J 0 bases; bases outside gene matches: 14. Germline assignment: CDR1 ENHRY and CDR2 SYGVKD. Here the CDR3 DNA reads TGTGCCATCAGTGACGGGCTAGCGGAAAAACACGGCTCCTACGAGCAGTACTTC. It codes for CAISDGLAEKHGSYEQYF.

The CDR3 DNA follows: TGTGCCAGCAGCCAACTCCCAGGACAGGGGTTTTCCGGGGAGCTGTTTTTT. This encodes CASSQLPGQGFSGELFF. The chain couples TRBV14 to TRBJ2-2; 9 positions match TRBD1. The germline V gene encodes CDR1 SGHDN and CDR2 FVKESK. With 2 bases clipped from V and 6 bases from J, the junction kept 10 bases outside the gene matches. This CDR3 region has 17 residues.

Ten or more counts support this clonotype. V usage is TRBV7-2 and J usage is TRBJ2-1; D not resolved. V shed 1 base and J shed 10 bases, with 17 bases lying between them. Germline CDR1 SGHTA, CDR2 FQGNSA. The CDR3 has 15 amino acids. CDR3 sequence (DNA): TGTGCCAGCAGCTTAGATGGGCCTCAAAGAGGCGAGCAGTTCTTC. This gives the protein CASSLDGPQRGEQFF.

This clonotype came up a few times. The rearrangement joins TRBV5-1 to TRBJ2-2, with 10 bases fitting TRBD2. CDR1 SGHRS and CDR2 YFSETQ come from the germline V gene. The CDR3 consists of 15 residues. V lost 5 bases and J lost 6; bases outside the gene matches: 7. The CDR3 is CASSPLAGEAGELFF. CDR3 nucleotide sequence: TGCGCCAGCAGTCCTCTAGCGGGAGAGGCCGGGGAGCTGTTTTTT. Looking up the rest from reference TRBV5-1 and TRBJ2-2 gives the full variable domain: KAGVTQTPRYLIKTRGQQVTLSCSPISGHRSVSWYQQTPGQGLQFLFEYFSETQRNKGNFPGRFSGRQFSNSRSEMNVSTLELGDSALYLCASSPLAGEAGELFFGEGSRLTVL.

This clonotype has a count of ten or more. The rearrangement joins TRBV4-2 to TRBJ2-3; 7 nucleotides line up with TRBD1. Looked up from germline, CDR1 is LGHNA and CDR2 is YNFKEQ. CDR3 length equals 13 residues. The J segment lost 9 bases and the V segment lost 2 bases, leaving 5 bases of the junction unmatched. The CDR3 loop reads CASSQNPGQTQYF. In DNA, the CDR3 is TGTGCCAGCAGCCAAAATCCGGGACAGACGCAGTATTTT.

In its sample, this clonotype was seen a few times. The chain is built from TRBV15 and TRBJ2-7, with D perhaps being TRBD1 or TRBD2 (5 bases each). Germline CDR1 is LNHNV and CDR2 is YYDKDF (reference sequence). The V and J ends lost 3 bases and 3 bases respectively, with 15 bases between them. CDR3 size: 15 residues. CDR3 nucleotide sequence: TGTGCCACCAGCAGGGCCCCGGGGCAGTTCTACGAGCAGTACTTC. Amino acid sequence: CATSRAPGQFYEQYF.